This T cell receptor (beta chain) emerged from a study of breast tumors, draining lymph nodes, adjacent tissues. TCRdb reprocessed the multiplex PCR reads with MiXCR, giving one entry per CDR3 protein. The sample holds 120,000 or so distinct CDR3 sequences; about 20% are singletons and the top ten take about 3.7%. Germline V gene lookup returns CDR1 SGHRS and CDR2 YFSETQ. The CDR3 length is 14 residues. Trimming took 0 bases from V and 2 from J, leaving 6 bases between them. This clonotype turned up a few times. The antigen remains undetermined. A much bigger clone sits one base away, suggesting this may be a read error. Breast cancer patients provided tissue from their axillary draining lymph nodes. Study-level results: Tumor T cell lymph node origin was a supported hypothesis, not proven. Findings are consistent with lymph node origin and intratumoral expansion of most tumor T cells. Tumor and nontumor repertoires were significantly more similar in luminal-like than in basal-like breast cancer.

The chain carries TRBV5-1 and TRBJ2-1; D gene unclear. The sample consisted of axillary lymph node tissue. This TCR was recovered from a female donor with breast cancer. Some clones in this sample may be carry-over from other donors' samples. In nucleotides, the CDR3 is TGCGCCAGCAGCTTGGGCAGTACCTACAATGAGCAGTTCTTC. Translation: CASSLGSTYNEQFF.